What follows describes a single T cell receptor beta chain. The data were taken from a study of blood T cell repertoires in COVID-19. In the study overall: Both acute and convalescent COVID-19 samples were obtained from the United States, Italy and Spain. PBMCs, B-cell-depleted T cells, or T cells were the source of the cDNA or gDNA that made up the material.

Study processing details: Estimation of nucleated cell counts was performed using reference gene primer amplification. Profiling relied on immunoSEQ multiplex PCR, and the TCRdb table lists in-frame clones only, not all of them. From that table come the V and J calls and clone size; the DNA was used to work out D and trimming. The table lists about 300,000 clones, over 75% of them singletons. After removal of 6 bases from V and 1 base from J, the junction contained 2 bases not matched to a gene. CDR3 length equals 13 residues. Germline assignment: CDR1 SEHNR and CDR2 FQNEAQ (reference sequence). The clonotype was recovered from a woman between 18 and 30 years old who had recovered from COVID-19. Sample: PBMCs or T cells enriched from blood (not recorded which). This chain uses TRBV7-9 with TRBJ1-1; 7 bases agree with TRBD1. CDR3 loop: CASSYRGNTEAFF. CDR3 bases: TGTGCCAGCAGTTACAGGGGGAACACTGAAGCTTTCTTT.